The clone carrying this TCR beta chain was recorded only once. The antigen remains unidentified. This record belongs to a study of PD-1 blockade in classical Hodgkin lymphoma. Study outcomes and limitations: With respect to the repertoire differences, their causes, possibly disease activity or prior therapy, remain undefined.

Germline values: CDR1 SGHRS, CDR2 YFSETQ. The CDR3 runs 17 residues. The V end lost 2 bases, the J end lost 2 bases, and 17 bases lay between the germline ends. Relapses following autologous stem cell transplantation were seen in all patients, with brentuximab vedotin exposure varying. CD4+ T cells were purified from thawed PBMCs by negative selection. The data were produced by immunoSEQ multiplex PCR, yet TCRdb's version contains in-frame clones alone and is incomplete. Of about 13,000 clones listed, roughly 90% were seen once; the top ten hold more than 0.4%. The receptor was derived from a human donor with classical Hodgkin lymphoma. Specimen: CD4+ T cells from blood, collected at baseline. This sequence joins TRBV5-1 and TRBJ2-4; D possibly matches TRBD1 or TRBD2 (6 bases each). The CDR3 spells CASSFPWGASTKNIQYF. The CDR3 coding sequence is TGCGCCAGCAGCTTCCCCTGGGGGGCCTCTACCAAAAACATTCAGTACTTC.